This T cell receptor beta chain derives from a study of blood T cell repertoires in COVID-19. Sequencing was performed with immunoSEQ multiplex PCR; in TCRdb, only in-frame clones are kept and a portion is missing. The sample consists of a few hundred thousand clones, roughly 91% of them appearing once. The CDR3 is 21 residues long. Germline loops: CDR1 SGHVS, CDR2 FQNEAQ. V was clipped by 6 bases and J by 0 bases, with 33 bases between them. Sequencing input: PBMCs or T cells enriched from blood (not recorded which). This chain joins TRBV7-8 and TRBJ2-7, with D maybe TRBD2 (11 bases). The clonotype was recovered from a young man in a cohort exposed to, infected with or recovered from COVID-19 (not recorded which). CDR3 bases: TGTGCCAGCAGTTTCTCGACAGGGGGCATGGTAGCGGGAGGGAGCTCCTACGAGCAGTACTTC. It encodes CASSFSTGGMVAGGSSYEQYF.